The entry below describes one TCR beta chain. It has no known antigen specificity. No base quality information exists; no much larger clone differs at one position. Including cysteine and phenylalanine, the CDR3 has 16 amino acids. Only the CDR3 region is kept as DNA, spanning 48 bases read in frame from base 1. In the germline V gene (reference sequence), CDR1 corresponds to SEHNR and CDR2 to FQNEAQ. Trimming takes 5 bases from V and 2 bases from J, and the germline ends sit 16 bases apart. The collaborating institutions used their own protocols to collect whole blood in K2EDTA tubes. Collaborator samples were shipped for TCRbeta analysis as frozen whole blood, isolated PBMCs, or DNA extracted from either sample type. The immunoSEQ Assay, a bias-controlled multiplex PCR, was used to amplify TCRbeta CDR3 regions from genomic DNA. In the paper's pipeline: Nucleated cell counts per sample were estimated from amplification of reference gene primers within the assay. Sequence reads were collapsed and filtered to measure the absolute abundance of every unique TCRbeta CDR3 rearrangement. For each sample, productive Simpson clonality was calculated as the square root of Simpson's diversity index across productive rearrangements. TCRdb stores this immuneACCESS table with in-frame sequences only. Part of the clones is absent; in the studies checked, under half of the shortfall reflects unresolved V genes, and no reason is known for the rest. V and J calls and clone size are copied from that table; D and trimming were computed from the DNA. Here the sample has approximately 340,000 clones; approximately 82% occur a single time. The leading ten clones occupy approximately 3% of the sample.

This sample stems from a study of blood T cell repertoires in COVID-19 (dated by TCRdb to 2020 to 2021). Regarding the complete study: Collaborator samples came from the United States, Italy and Spain and covered acute and convalescent phases of COVID-19. Samples came from the ongoing ImmuneRACE study (first 160 participants) plus 1,254 subjects from 6 global collaborators. The prospective study material was composed of cDNA or gDNA derived from T cells, B-cell-depleted T cells, or PBMCs. The sample metadata nearly always contained a de-identified subject ID, COVID-19 status, age in years and sex. The repertoires were released in a freely available public database intended as a resource for research on the immune response to SARS-CoV-2. The dataset comprised deeply sampled blood TCRbeta repertoires from subjects exposed to, actively infected with, or recovered from COVID-19. Where available, HLA class I and class II types were taken from metadata supplied by the sample provider and were not determined by assay-based typing. General study outcomes and caveats: The amount of clinical and demographic metadata varied by source and participant and was provided uncurated.

The sequenced material came from peripheral blood. The sequence joins TRBV7-9 to TRBJ1-3; a tentative D call is TRBD1 (6 bases match). The sequence derives from a man under 40 with active or convalescent COVID-19. The CDR3 has the sequence CASSPAGGGTGNTIYF. The base sequence is TGTGCCAGCAGCCCCGCCGGTGGGGGCACTGGAAACACCATATATTTT.